This TCR beta chain was documented in a study of T cells in Graves' hyperthyroidism and ophthalmopathy. With V trimmed by 2 bases and J by 3 bases, 5 bases remained unmatched. From germline, CDR1 is SGHRS and CDR2 YFSETQ. The CDR3 runs to 15 residues. Diagnosing involved the use of clinical symptoms, serum thyroxine and TRAb, thyroid ultrasound and orbital computed tomography. Amplification of TCR beta CDR3 regions was performed using RNA transcripts as template. HTBI primers were the set used in a first-round RT-PCR of the TCR CDR3. TCRdb re-derived calls from the multiplex PCR reads in MiXCR, one entry per CDR3 protein. The sample contains around 190,000 distinct CDR3 sequences, over 15% of which appear only once. Study-wide findings and caveats: The model predicted ophthalmopathy a median around six months before onset. Ophthalmopathy was distinguished from stable hyperthyroidism by 13 V-J signatures.

This clonotype has at least ten counts. The antigen is unknown. The V call is TRBV5-1, the J call TRBJ2-3; TRBD2 agrees at 8 bases. The specimen sequenced was blood. The sequence was collected from a woman between 45 and 60 years old with Graves' hyperthyroidism. The CDR3 bases are TGCGCCAGCAGCTTAAGCGGGGGAGGGACAGATACGCAGTATTTT. Its translation is CASSLSGGGTDTQYF.